This record looks at one T cell receptor beta chain sequence and its context. The ends were cut back, 1 base at V and 7 bases at J, with 19 bases in the middle. The CDR3 consists of 16 residues. Germline CDR1 is SGHDN and CDR2 is FVKESK. Those enrolled, adults aged roughly 18 to 95 years, came from some 25 US areas. A COVID-19 case was met by exposed participants within 2 weeks before study entry. Libraries were prepared by immunoSEQ multiplex PCR; TCRdb keeps only in-frame clonotypes and omits some of them. The table has hundreds of thousands of clones, more than 70% seen once. The source of the sample is a study of blood T cell repertoires in COVID-19. Study-level information: Whether acute or convalescent, the COVID-19 samples came from the United States, Italy and Spain.

The chain employs TRBV14 and TRBJ1-2; D might be TRBD1 (6 bases). The sequenced sample was PBMCs or T cells enriched from blood (not recorded which). The receptor was isolated from a young woman who had been exposed to COVID-19. CDR3: CASSQGPVGNRAGYTF. CDR3 DNA sequence: TGTGCCAGCAGCCAAGGGCCGGTAGGTAACAGGGCTGGCTACACCTTC.